This TCR beta chain was profiled in a study of spatial heterogeneity in lung cancer. Study-level findings and limits: Ubiquitous expanded tumor TCRs surfaced in blood more at resection than they did at follow-up.

In TCRdb, the 5' RACE reads were re-called with MiXCR into one record per CDR3 protein. Altogether approximately 110,000 distinct CDR3 sequences are present, approximately 11% being singletons, with the ten largest covering 20% to 25%. There are a few counts of this clonotype. Its specificity is unknown. The CDR3 runs to 14 residues. Trimming took 1 base from V and 3 from J, leaving 9 bases between them. Germline CDR1 and CDR2: SGHTA and FQGTGA. The time point denotes: blood at routine non-recurrence follow-up after resection. The TCR was taken from a female donor with early-stage non-small cell lung cancer. The source material was PBMCs, sampled at follow-up. This chain connects TRBV7-3 to TRBJ1-1, with D perhaps TRBD1 (5 bases). CDR3 bases: TGTGCCAGCAGCTTAAACCCGACAGACACTGAAGCTTTCTTT. It encodes CASSLNPTDTEAFF.